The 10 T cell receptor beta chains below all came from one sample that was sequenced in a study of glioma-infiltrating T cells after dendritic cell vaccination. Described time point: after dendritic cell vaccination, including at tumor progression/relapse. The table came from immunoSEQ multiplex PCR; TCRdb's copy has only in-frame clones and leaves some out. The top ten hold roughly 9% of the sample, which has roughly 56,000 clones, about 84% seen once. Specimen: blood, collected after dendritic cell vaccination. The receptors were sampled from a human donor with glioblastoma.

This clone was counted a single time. The CDR3 DNA is TGTGCCAGCAGCTTGGAGGAGGGTCGGTATGGCTACACCTTC. Amino acid sequence: CASSLEEGRYGYTF. The rearrangement links TRBV5-5 to TRBJ1-2; D is ambiguous. The CDR3 loop spans 14 amino acids. Germline V gene sequence: CDR1 SGHKS, CDR2 YYEKEE (reference sequence). Trimming left V 0 bases short and J 5 bases short, with 11 bases between. Using reference TRBV5-5 and TRBJ1-2 for the parts outside the CDR3, the full variable domain is DAGVTQSPTHLIKTRGQQVTLRCSPISGHKSVSWYQQVLGQGPQFIFQYYEKEERGRGNFPDRFSARQFPNYSSELNVNALLLGDSALYLCASSLEEGRYGYTFGSGTRLTVV.

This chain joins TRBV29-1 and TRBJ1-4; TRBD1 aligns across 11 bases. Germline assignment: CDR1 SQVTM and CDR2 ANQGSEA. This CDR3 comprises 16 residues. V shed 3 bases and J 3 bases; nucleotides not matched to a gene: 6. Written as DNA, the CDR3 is TGCAGCGTTGACAGAGGACAGGGGGCGGCTAATGAAAAACTGTTTTTT. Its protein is CSVDRGQGAANEKLFF. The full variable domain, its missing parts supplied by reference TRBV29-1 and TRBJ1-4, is SAVISQKPSRDICQRGTSLTIQCQVDSQVTMMFWYRQQPGQSLTLIATANQGSEATYESGFVIDKFPISRPNLTFSTLTVSNMSPEDSSIYLCSVDRGQGAANEKLFFGSGTQLSVL.

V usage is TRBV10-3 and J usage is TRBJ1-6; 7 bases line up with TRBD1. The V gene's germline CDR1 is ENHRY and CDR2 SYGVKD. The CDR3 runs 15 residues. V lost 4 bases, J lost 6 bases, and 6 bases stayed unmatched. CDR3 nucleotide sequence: TGTGCCATCAGTGCTGCAGGGGGAGGTAATTCACCCCTCCACTTT. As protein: CAISAAGGGNSPLHF.

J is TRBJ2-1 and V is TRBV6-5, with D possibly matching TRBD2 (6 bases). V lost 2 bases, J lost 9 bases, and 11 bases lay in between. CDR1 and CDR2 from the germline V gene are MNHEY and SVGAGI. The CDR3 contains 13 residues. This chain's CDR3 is CASSYGHGGEQFF. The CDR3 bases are TGTGCCAGCAGTTACGGCCACGGGGGTGAGCAGTTCTTC.

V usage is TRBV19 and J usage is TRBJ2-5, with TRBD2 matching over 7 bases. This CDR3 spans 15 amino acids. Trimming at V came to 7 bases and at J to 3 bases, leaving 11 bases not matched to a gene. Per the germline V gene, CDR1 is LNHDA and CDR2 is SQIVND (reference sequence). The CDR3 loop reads CASTGRTRGEETQYF. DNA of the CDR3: TGTGCCAGTACCGGACGGACTAGAGGAGAAGAGACCCAGTACTTC.

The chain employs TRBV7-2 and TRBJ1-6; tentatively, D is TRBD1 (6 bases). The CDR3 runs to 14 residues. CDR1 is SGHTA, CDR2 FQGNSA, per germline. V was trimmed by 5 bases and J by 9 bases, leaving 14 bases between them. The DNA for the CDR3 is TGTGCCAGCAGCCCGACAGGATTAGGTTCACCCCTCCACTTT. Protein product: CASSPTGLGSPLHF.

CDR3: CASSLAQANTEAFF. CDR3 coding DNA: TGTGCCAGCAGCTTAGCCCAGGCAAACACTGAAGCTTTCTTT. The chain is built from TRBV7-9 and TRBJ1-1; D gene uncertain. Germline V gene data show CDR1 as SEHNR and CDR2 as FQNEAQ (reference sequence). The CDR3 consists of 14 residues. Trimming shortened V by 0 bases and J by 2 bases, and 7 bases separated the two germline ends.

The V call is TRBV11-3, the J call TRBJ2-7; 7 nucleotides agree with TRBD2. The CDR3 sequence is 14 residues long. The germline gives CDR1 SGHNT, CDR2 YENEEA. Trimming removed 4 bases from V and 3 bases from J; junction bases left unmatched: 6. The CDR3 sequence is CASSSVGGNYEQYF. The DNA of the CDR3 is TGTGCCAGCAGCTCGGTCGGGGGGAACTACGAGCAGTACTTC.

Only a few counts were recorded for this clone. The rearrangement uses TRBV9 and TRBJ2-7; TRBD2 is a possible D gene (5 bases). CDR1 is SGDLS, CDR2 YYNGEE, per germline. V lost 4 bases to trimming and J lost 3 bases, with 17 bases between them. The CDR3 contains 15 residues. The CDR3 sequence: CASSPSGLAIYEQYF. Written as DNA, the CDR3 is TGTGCCAGCAGCCCCTCCGGCCTAGCTATCTACGAGCAGTACTTC. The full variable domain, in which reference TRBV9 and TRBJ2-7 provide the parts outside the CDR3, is DSGVTQTPKHLITATGQRVTLRCSPRSGDLSVYWYQQSLDQGLQFLIQYYNGEERAKGNILERFSAQQFPDLHSELNLSSLELGDSALYFCASSPSGLAIYEQYFGPGTRLTVT.

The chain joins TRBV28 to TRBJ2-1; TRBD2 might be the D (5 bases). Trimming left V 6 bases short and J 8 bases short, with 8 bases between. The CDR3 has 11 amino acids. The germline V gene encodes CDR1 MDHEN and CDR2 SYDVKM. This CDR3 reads CASSRGDEQFF. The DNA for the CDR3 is TGTGCCAGCAGCCGGGGTGATGAGCAGTTCTTC. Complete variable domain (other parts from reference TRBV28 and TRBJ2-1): DVKVTQSSRYLVKRTGEKVFLECVQDMDHENMFWYRQDPGLGLRLIYFSYDVKMKEKGDIPEGYSVSREKKERFSLILESASTNQTSMYLCASSRGDEQFFGPGTRLTVL.